This T cell receptor beta chain was observed in a study of cytomegalovirus exposure and HLA in healthy donors. Study-level findings and limits: Reportedly, TCR beta sequences accurately predicted HLA-A and HLA-B alleles in most subjects.

The PCR had 60 Vbeta and 13 Jbeta primers. Repertoires were generated with immunoSEQ multiplex PCR, while TCRdb's copy carries only in-frame clones and drops some. The sample has about 130,000 clones; roughly 70% are singletons. Turning to this clone: Its antigen remains unknown.

This CDR3 has 13 amino acids. The V gene's germline CDR1 is ENHRY and CDR2 SYGVKD. The V segment lost 6 bases and the J segment 7 bases; nucleotides outside the gene matches: 4. This chain uses TRBV10-3 with TRBJ1-5, with TRBD1 identical over 9 bases. The origin of this receptor is a man aged 50 or older in good health and CMV-seropositive. The specimen sequenced was PBMCs. The CDR3 sequence is CAISTGGGQPQHF. The CDR3 DNA reads TGTGCCATCAGCACAGGGGGCGGGCAGCCCCAGCATTTT.